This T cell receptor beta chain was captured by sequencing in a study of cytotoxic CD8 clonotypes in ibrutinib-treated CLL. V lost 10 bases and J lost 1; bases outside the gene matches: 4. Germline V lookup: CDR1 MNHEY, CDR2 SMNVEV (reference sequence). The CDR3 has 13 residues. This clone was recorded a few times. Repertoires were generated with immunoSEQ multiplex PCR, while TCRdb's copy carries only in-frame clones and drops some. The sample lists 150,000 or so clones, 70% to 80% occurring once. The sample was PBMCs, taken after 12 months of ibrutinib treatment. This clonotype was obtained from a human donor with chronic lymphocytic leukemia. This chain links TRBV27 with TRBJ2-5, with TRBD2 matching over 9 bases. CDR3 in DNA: TGTGCCATAGCTAGCGGGGCCCAAGAGACCCAGTACTTC. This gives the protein CAIASGAQETQYF.